This T cell receptor (beta chain) was captured in a study of spatial heterogeneity in lung cancer. Study-wide points: Counts of expanded intratumoral alpha and beta TCRs tracked tumor mutation counts.

One entry per CDR3 protein results from TCRdb running MiXCR on the 5' RACE reads. Of 20,000 to 30,000 distinct CDR3 sequences in the sample, around 9.2% were seen once. This clonotype showed up many times. Antigen: not known. Regarding time point: sample taken at primary tumor resection. Germline values: CDR1 ENHRY, CDR2 SYGVKD. This CDR3 has 12 residues. V lost 3 bases to trimming and J lost 2 bases, with 2 bases between them. The rearrangement joins TRBV10-3 to TRBJ1-5; D gene unclear. The origin of this receptor is a male donor with early-stage non-small cell lung cancer. The sequences come from lung tumor tissue, collected at surgery. The CDR3 DNA is TGTGCCATCAGTGACGGCAATCAGCCCCAGCATTTT. It is translated as CAISDGNQPQHF.